A selection of T cell receptor beta chains follows, all from one sample in a study of T cell responses to AZD1222 COVID-19 vaccine. TCRdb's copy holds only in-frame clones and misses some; the assay was immunoSEQ multiplex PCR. This sample has roughly 140,000 clones, with roughly nine tenths found just once. The material was peripheral blood, obtained after recovery from COVID-19. The source of these receptors is an adult who had recovered from COVID-19. The CDR3 runs from the conserved cysteine through the conserved F or W. D genes are given only for firm matches. The size of a clone is reported for some rows only, either as once, few or many, or as a class for expanded clones.

D gene: -
clone size: -
V gene: TRBV6-2/TRBV6-3
J gene: TRBJ2-7
CDR3 protein: CASSRTGGLYEQYF
CDR3 DNA: TGTGCCAGCAGTAGGACAGGAGGGTTATACGAGCAGTACTTC

D gene: -
clone size: -
V gene: TRBV6-5
J gene: TRBJ1-6
CDR3 protein: CASSYLRGNSPLHF
CDR3 DNA: TGTGCCAGCAGTTACTTGCGCGGCAATTCACCCCTCCACTTT

D gene: -
clone size: -
V gene: TRBV6-1
J gene: TRBJ2-5
CDR3 protein: CASSERWAGVPQETQYF
CDR3 DNA: TGTGCCAGCAGTGAAAGGTGGGCAGGGGTCCCACAAGAGACCCAGTACTTC

D gene: -
clone size: -
V gene: TRBV9
J gene: TRBJ2-2
CDR3 protein: CASSVGRTATGELFF
CDR3 DNA: TGTGCCAGCAGCGTAGGGAGGACAGCAACCGGGGAGCTGTTTTTT

D gene: -
clone size: -
V gene: TRBV28
J gene: TRBJ1-2
CDR3 protein: CASSFGGGEGLNYGYTF
CDR3 DNA: TGTGCCAGCAGTTTCGGGGGAGGGGAGGGTCTCAACTATGGCTACACCTTC

D gene: -
clone size: once
V gene: TRBV29-1
J gene: TRBJ1-4
CDR3 protein: CSADQGNEKLFF
CDR3 DNA: TGCAGCGCGGACCAGGGGAACGAAAAACTGTTTTTT

D gene: -
clone size: -
V gene: TRBV12-3/TRBV12-4
J gene: TRBJ2-2
CDR3 protein: CASSTLRVGELFF
CDR3 DNA: TGTGCCAGCAGTACCCTAAGGGTCGGGGAGCTGTTTTTT

D gene: -
clone size: -
V gene: TRBV3-1/TRBV3-2
J gene: TRBJ1-4
CDR3 protein: CASSPQGFIEKLFF
CDR3 DNA: TGTGCCAGCAGCCCCCAGGGCTTTATCGAAAAACTGTTTTTT

D gene: -
clone size: -
V gene: TRBV27
J gene: TRBJ2-2
CDR3 protein: CASSSVGGGALNTGELFF
CDR3 DNA: TGTGCCAGCAGCTCCGTAGGGGGAGGCGCCTTGAACACCGGGGAGCTGTTTTTT

D gene: -
clone size: -
V gene: TRBV28
J gene: TRBJ1-1
CDR3 protein: CASSPPTFQAFF
CDR3 DNA: TGTGCCAGCAGTCCGCCGACATTCCAAGCTTTCTTT

D gene: -
clone size: -
V gene: TRBV18
J gene: TRBJ1-2
CDR3 protein: CASSPSAGPNYGYTF
CDR3 DNA: TGTGCCAGCTCCCCGAGTGCGGGCCCTAACTATGGCTACACCTTC

D gene: TRBD2
clone size: -
V gene: TRBV9
J gene: TRBJ2-5
CDR3 protein: CASSVGGRRGGTQYF
CDR3 DNA: TGTGCCAGCAGCGTAGGCGGGAGGCGAGGGGGGACCCAGTACTTC

D gene: TRBD1
clone size: -
V gene: TRBV3-1/TRBV3-2
J gene: TRBJ2-1
CDR3 protein: CASSPPGQQYNEQFF
CDR3 DNA: TGTGCCAGCAGCCCACCGGGACAGCAGTACAATGAGCAGTTCTTC

D gene: TRBD2
clone size: once
V gene: TRBV28
J gene: TRBJ2-7
CDR3 protein: CASSPGLAGDYTSEQYF
CDR3 DNA: TGTGCCAGCAGTCCCGGGCTAGCGGGAGACTATACGTCCGAGCAGTACTTC

D gene: -
clone size: few
V gene: TRBV3-1/TRBV3-2
J gene: TRBJ1-1
CDR3 protein: CASSQDPTGEAFF
CDR3 DNA: TGTGCCAGCAGCCAAGATCCGACAGGTGAAGCTTTCTTT

D gene: TRBD1
clone size: once
V gene: TRBV5-5
J gene: TRBJ1-3
CDR3 protein: CASSPLRDRDYPDSGNTIYF
CDR3 DNA: TGTGCCAGCAGCCCCCTGCGGGACAGGGATTACCCTGACTCTGGAAACACCATATATTTT

D gene: TRBD2
clone size: few
V gene: TRBV29-1
J gene: TRBJ2-6
CDR3 protein: CSVALAVTSGANVLTF
CDR3 DNA: TGCAGCGTAGCACTAGCGGTAACCTCTGGGGCCAACGTCCTGACTTTC

D gene: -
clone size: -
V gene: TRBV7-9
J gene: TRBJ2-7
CDR3 protein: CASSFSLGSSYEQYF
CDR3 DNA: TGTGCCAGCAGCTTTTCTCTAGGTAGCTCCTACGAGCAGTACTTC

D gene: TRBD2
clone size: -
V gene: TRBV5-4
J gene: TRBJ2-3
CDR3 protein: CASSSHLSGGATDTQYF
CDR3 DNA: TGTGCCAGCAGCTCTCATCTTAGCGGGGGGGCAACAGATACGCAGTATTTT

D gene: TRBD1
clone size: -
V gene: TRBV2
J gene: TRBJ1-4
CDR3 protein: CASRGGQGEKLFF
CDR3 DNA: TGTGCCAGCAGGGGGGGACAGGGTGAAAAACTGTTTTTT

D gene: -
clone size: -
V gene: TRBV28
J gene: TRBJ1-1
CDR3 protein: CASTWGGEGTEAFF
CDR3 DNA: TGTGCCAGCACCTGGGGGGGGGAAGGCACTGAAGCTTTCTTT

D gene: -
clone size: -
V gene: TRBV27
J gene: TRBJ2-7
CDR3 protein: CASSFRDPSYEQYF
CDR3 DNA: TGTGCCAGCAGTTTCCGGGACCCCTCCTACGAGCAGTACTTC

D gene: TRBD1
clone size: once
V gene: TRBV9
J gene: TRBJ2-3
CDR3 protein: CASSVGRGTDTQYF
CDR3 DNA: TGTGCCAGCAGCGTCGGCAGGGGGACAGATACGCAGTATTTT

D gene: TRBD1
clone size: -
V gene: TRBV7-9
J gene: TRBJ2-1
CDR3 protein: CASQTGGRNEQFF
CDR3 DNA: TGTGCCAGCCAAACAGGGGGACGCAATGAGCAGTTCTTC

D gene: -
clone size: -
V gene: TRBV12-5
J gene: TRBJ1-5
CDR3 protein: CASGFNWSDQPQHF
CDR3 DNA: TGTGCTAGTGGTTTTAATTGGTCCGATCAGCCCCAGCATTTT

D gene: TRBD1
clone size: -
V gene: TRBV5-5
J gene: TRBJ2-7
CDR3 protein: CASSLGQGPYEQYF
CDR3 DNA: TGTGCCAGCAGCTTGGGACAGGGGCCCTACGAGCAGTACTTC

D gene: -
clone size: -
V gene: TRBV28
J gene: TRBJ1-2
CDR3 protein: CASSLRWARGDYGYTF
CDR3 DNA: TGTGCCAGCAGTTTAAGGTGGGCCAGAGGTGACTATGGCTACACCTTC

D gene: -
clone size: -
V gene: TRBV15
J gene: TRBJ1-4
CDR3 protein: CATSGLLREKLFF
CDR3 DNA: TGTGCCACCAGCGGCCTCCTGAGGGAAAAACTGTTTTTT

D gene: TRBD1
clone size: -
V gene: TRBV6-5
J gene: TRBJ2-7
CDR3 protein: CASSYPGGQGIYEQYF
CDR3 DNA: TGTGCCAGCAGTTACCCCGGGGGACAGGGAATATACGAGCAGTACTTC

D gene: -
clone size: -
V gene: TRBV2
J gene: TRBJ2-1
CDR3 protein: CASSPDVNNEQFF
CDR3 DNA: TGTGCCAGCAGTCCGGACGTCAACAATGAGCAGTTCTTC

D gene: -
clone size: few
V gene: TRBV4-2
J gene: TRBJ1-5
CDR3 protein: CASSQEGRGDGNQPQHF
CDR3 DNA: TGTGCCAGCAGCCAAGAGGGTAGAGGGGATGGCAATCAGCCCCAGCATTTT

D gene: -
clone size: -
V gene: TRBV4-2
J gene: TRBJ1-1
CDR3 protein: CASSRTAGQTMNTEAFF
CDR3 DNA: TGTGCCAGCAGCCGGACCGCCGGACAAACCATGAACACTGAAGCTTTCTTT

D gene: -
clone size: -
V gene: TRBV5-5
J gene: TRBJ1-6
CDR3 protein: CASSLGRAAYNSPLHF
CDR3 DNA: TGTGCCAGCAGCTTGGGGAGGGCCGCCTATAATTCACCCCTCCACTTT